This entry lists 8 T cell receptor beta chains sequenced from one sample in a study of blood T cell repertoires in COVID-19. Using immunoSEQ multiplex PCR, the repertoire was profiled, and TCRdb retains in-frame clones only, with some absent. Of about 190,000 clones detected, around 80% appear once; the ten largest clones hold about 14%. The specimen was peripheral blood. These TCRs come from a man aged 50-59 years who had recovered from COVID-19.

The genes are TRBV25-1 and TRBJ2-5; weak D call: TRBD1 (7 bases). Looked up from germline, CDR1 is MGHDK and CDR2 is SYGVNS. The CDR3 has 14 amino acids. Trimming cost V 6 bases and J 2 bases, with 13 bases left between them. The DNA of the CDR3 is TGTGCCAGCAGCGAGGCAGGGGGGCAAGAGACCCAGTACTTC. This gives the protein CASSEAGGQETQYF.

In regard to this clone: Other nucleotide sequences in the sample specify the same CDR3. CDR3 coding DNA: TGTGCCAGTAGTATATCGGAGAACTCCTACGAGCAGTACTTC. Protein product: CASSISENSYEQYF. The rearrangement uses TRBV19 and TRBJ2-7; D not certain. The CDR3 totals 14 residues. Germline lookup yields CDR1 LNHDA and CDR2 SQIVND (reference sequence). V lost 2 bases and J 0 bases, leaving 8 bases between the germline ends.

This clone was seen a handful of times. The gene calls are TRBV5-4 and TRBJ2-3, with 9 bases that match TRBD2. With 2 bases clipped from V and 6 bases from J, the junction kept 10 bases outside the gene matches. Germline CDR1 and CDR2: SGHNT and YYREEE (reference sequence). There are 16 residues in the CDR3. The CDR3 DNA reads TGTGCCAGCAGCTTATTACTGGCGGGAGGGGGGGATACGCAGTATTTT. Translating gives CASSLLLAGGGDTQYF.

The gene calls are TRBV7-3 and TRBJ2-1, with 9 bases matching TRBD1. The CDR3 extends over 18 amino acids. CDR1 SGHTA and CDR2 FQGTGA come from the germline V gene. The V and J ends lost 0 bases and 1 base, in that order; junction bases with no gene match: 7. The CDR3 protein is CASSLTWTGVFSYNEQFF. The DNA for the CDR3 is TGTGCCAGCAGCTTAACGTGGACAGGGGTGTTTTCCTACAATGAGCAGTTCTTC. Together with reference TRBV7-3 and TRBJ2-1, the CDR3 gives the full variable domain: GAGVSQTPSNKVTEKGKYVELRCDPISGHTALYWYRQSLGQGPEFLIYFQGTGAADDSGLPNDRFFAVRPEGSVSTLKIQRTERGDSAVYLCASSLTWTGVFSYNEQFFGPGTRLTVL.

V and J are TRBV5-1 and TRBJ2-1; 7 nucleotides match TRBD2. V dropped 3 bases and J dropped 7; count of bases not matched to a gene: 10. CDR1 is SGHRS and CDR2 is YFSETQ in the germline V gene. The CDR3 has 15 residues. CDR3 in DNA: TGCGCCAGCAGCTCGGTTGCGGGAGATATAAATGAGCAGTTCTTC. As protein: CASSSVAGDINEQFF.

The CDR3 reads CASSPPTGSDEQYF. CDR3 bases: TGTGCCAGCTCACCACCGACAGGGTCCGACGAGCAGTACTTC. The chain combines TRBV18 with TRBJ2-7, with TRBD1 identical over 7 bases. The CDR3 loop spans 14 amino acids. Trimming took 0 bases from V and 5 from J; bases not matched to a gene: 4. Germline CDR1 is KGHSH and CDR2 is LQKENI.

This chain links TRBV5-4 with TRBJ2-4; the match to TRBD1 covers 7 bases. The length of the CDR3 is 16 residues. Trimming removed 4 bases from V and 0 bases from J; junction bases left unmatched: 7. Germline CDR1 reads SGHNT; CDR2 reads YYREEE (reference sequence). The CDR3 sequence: CASSGDREGAKNIQYF. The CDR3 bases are TGTGCCAGCAGCGGAGACAGGGAAGGAGCCAAAAACATTCAGTACTTC.

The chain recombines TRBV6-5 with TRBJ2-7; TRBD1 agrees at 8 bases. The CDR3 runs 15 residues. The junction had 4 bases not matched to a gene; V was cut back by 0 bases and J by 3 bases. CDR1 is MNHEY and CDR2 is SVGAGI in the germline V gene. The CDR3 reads CASSYSPTGGYEQYF. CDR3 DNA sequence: TGTGCCAGCAGTTACTCTCCTACAGGGGGCTACGAGCAGTACTTC.